This T cell receptor (beta chain) stems from a study of CD8 T cells in ankylosing spondylitis. V gave up 8 bases and J gave up 0 bases, with 17 bases separating them. CDR3 length: 15 amino acids. Germline CDR1 is GTSNPN and CDR2 is SVGIG (reference sequence). TCRdb re-called the 5' RACE reads with MiXCR, one entry per CDR3 protein. The sample has 120,000 or so distinct CDR3 sequences; around 15% are singletons. This TCR was recovered from a female donor with ankylosing spondylitis or in good health (not recorded which). The sequenced sample consisted of blood, either unsorted or a sorted T cell fraction (not recorded which). This rearrangement joins TRBV30 to TRBJ2-1, with D perhaps matching TRBD2 (6 bases). The DNA for the CDR3 is TGTGCCAGCTGGGGGGAGGAGGACTCCTACAATGAGCAGTTCTTC. Protein product: CASWGEEDSYNEQFF.